These T cell receptor beta chains were read from a single sample in a study of T cells after yellow fever vaccination. One entry per CDR3 protein, called by TCRdb with MiXCR from the 5' RACE reads. The table has about 550,000 distinct CDR3 sequences, approximately 21% seen once. Sequenced here: PBMCs, sampled 15 days after the yellow fever booster vaccination. The source is a man aged 25 to 40 who received the YFV17D yellow fever vaccine. Each CDR3 is given with its conserved first and last residue. The D gene is left open where the match is weak. The size of a clone is reported for some rows only, either as once, few or many, or as a class for expanded clones.

d_gene	len	v_gene	j_gene	abundance	CDR3nt	CDR3aa
NA	12	TRBV20-1	TRBJ2-4	NA	TGCAGTGCCCGAATAACCAAAAACATTCAGTACTTC	CSARITKNIQYF
NA	17	TRBV5-1	TRBJ2-5	NA	TGCGCCAGCAGCTTGCGGTCGGCGCAACGGGACCAAGAGACCCAGTACTTC	CASSLRSAQRDQETQYF
TRBD1	13	TRBV29-1	TRBJ1-2	NA	TGCAGCGTTACCGACAGGGAAGACTATGGCTACACCTTC	CSVTDREDYGYTF
NA	12	TRBV4-3	TRBJ2-1	NA	TGCGCCAGCAGCCTGAACGACAATGAGCAGTTCTTC	CASSLNDNEQFF
NA	15	TRBV7-8	TRBJ2-1	few	TGTGCCAGCAGCTTAGCGGGAGTAGCTAGTAATGAGCAGTTCTTC	CASSLAGVASNEQFF
NA	15	TRBV7-9	TRBJ2-3	few	TGTGCCAGCCCAGTCGACGGGACGTCCACAGATACGCAGTATTTT	CASPVDGTSTDTQYF
TRBD2	15	TRBV6-5	TRBJ2-2	once	TGTGCCAGCAGTTACTCATGGGGGGGCACCGGGGAGCTGTTTTTT	CASSYSWGGTGELFF
NA	17	TRBV7-2	TRBJ2-2	few	TGTGCCAGCAGCTTAGAGCTCCCGGGGGTCGGGGCCGGGGAGCTGTTTTTT	CASSLELPGVGAGELFF
NA	15	TRBV7-2	TRBJ2-1	few	TGTGCCAGCAGCTTAGAGGCTTTGACCTACAATGAGCAGTTCTTC	CASSLEALTYNEQFF
NA	13	TRBV6-5	TRBJ2-7	NA	TGTGCCAGCAGTTACCTGGGAGAGTACGAGCAGTACTTC	CASSYLGEYEQYF
NA	15	TRBV20-1	TRBJ2-7	few	TGCAGTGCTAGCGAGGCTCAACGCGCCTCCTACGAGCAGTACTTC	CSASEAQRASYEQYF
NA	11	TRBV20-1	TRBJ2-4	few	TGCAGTGCCCGATCCGGACAGCTCTTCTACTTC	CSARSGQLFYF
TRBD2	18	TRBV6-5	TRBJ2-7	NA	TGTGCCAGCACCTTTACTAGCGGGAGGGCCATCGGGTTGAGAGAGCAGTACTTC	CASTFTSGRAIGLREQYF
NA	12	TRBV24-1	TRBJ2-5	few	TGTGCCACCAGTGGAATCGGGGGGACCCAGTACTTC	CATSGIGGTQYF
TRBD2	14	TRBV6-1	TRBJ2-3	NA	TGTGCCAGCAGTACGGGACTAGCGGCGGATACGCAGTATTTT	CASSTGLAADTQYF
NA	15	TRBV12-3/TRBV12-4	TRBJ2-6	NA	TGTGCCAGCAGTTCGACAGGAACTGGGGCCAACGTCCTGACTTTC	CASSSTGTGANVLTF
TRBD2	16	TRBV5-6	TRBJ2-3	few	TGTGCCAGCAGCCGTAGGACTAGCGGGAGAACAGATACGCAGTATTTT	CASSRRTSGRTDTQYF
NA	14	TRBV7-9	TRBJ2-7	NA	TGTGCCAGCAGCTTGCAGTACGCTACCTACGAGCAGTACTTC	CASSLQYATYEQYF
NA	12	TRBV28	TRBJ2-7	NA	TGTGCCAGCAGTGTGGGGCCTCGCGAGCAGTACTTC	CASSVGPREQYF
TRBD1	15	TRBV5-1	TRBJ1-1	few	TGCGCCAGCAGCTTGGGACAGGGATCGGGAACTGAAGCTTTCTTT	CASSLGQGSGTEAFF
TRBD1	12	TRBV12-3/TRBV12-4	TRBJ2-7	few	TGTGCCAGCAAACTGACAGGGTATGAGCAGTACTTC	CASKLTGYEQYF
NA	11	TRBV19	TRBJ2-4	few	TGTGCCAGTAGTGAGATCAACATTCAGTACTTC	CASSEINIQYF
NA	14	TRBV10-3	TRBJ2-7	NA	TGTGCCATCAGTGGAGGGGGACATTTCTACGAGCAGTACTTC	CAISGGGHFYEQYF
NA	12	TRBV6-6	TRBJ1-3	once	TGTGCCAGCAGTATTAATGGAAACACCATATATTTT	CASSINGNTIYF
NA	13	TRBV12-3/TRBV12-4	TRBJ2-3	NA	TGTGCCAGCAGTTTGGACCACACAGATACGCAGTATTTT	CASSLDHTDTQYF
TRBD2	14	TRBV29-1	TRBJ2-1	NA	TGCAGCGTTGAAACTAGCGGGAGAGGGAATGAGCAGTTCTTC	CSVETSGRGNEQFF
TRBD2	15	TRBV20-1	TRBJ2-5	NA	TGCAGTGCTCAACTGGGCGGGAGAGTCCAAGAGACCCAGTACTTC	CSAQLGGRVQETQYF
NA	16	TRBV29-1	TRBJ2-1	few	TGCAGCGTTGAAGTGCGGTACAGGGTTTTCTACAATGAGCAGTTCTTC	CSVEVRYRVFYNEQFF
NA	12	TRBV28	TRBJ2-2	few	TGTGCCAGCTCCTCTGTAGACGGGGAGCTGTTTTTT	CASSSVDGELFF
NA	13	TRBV4-3	TRBJ1-2	NA	TGCGCCAGCAGCCAAGAGGGATTCTATGGCTACACCTTC	CASSQEGFYGYTF
NA	13	TRBV20-1	TRBJ2-1	NA	TGCAGTGCTGACGGTAGCTCCTACAATGAGCAGTTCTTC	CSADGSSYNEQFF
TRBD2	15	TRBV11-2	TRBJ2-1	NA	TGTGCCAGCAGGATAGCGGGAGTTACCTACAATGAGCAGTTCTTC	CASRIAGVTYNEQFF
NA	15	TRBV12-3/TRBV12-4	TRBJ1-4	few	TGTGCCAGCAGTTTAGGAGAGTCTACTAATGAAAAACTGTTTTTT	CASSLGESTNEKLFF
NA	14	TRBV7-8	TRBJ2-1	NA	TGTGCCAGCAGCTTAGCGTTTTTGGTCAATGAGCAGTTCTTC	CASSLAFLVNEQFF
NA	16	TRBV20-1	TRBJ1-2	few	TGCAGTGCTAGGGCGAATTCCCAGGGTGCGGACTATGGCTACACCTTC	CSARANSQGADYGYTF
NA	10	TRBV7-9	TRBJ1-1	few	TGTGCCACCAGTCGGGGTGAAGCTTTCTTT	CATSRGEAFF
TRBD1	15	TRBV24-1	TRBJ1-1	few	TGTGCCTCCAGTGATCCAACAGGGGGTCACACTGAAGCTTTCTTT	CASSDPTGGHTEAFF
TRBD1	14	TRBV2	TRBJ2-1	NA	TGTGCCAGCAGTGAACAGGGGGCAGGAAATGAGCAGTTCTTC	CASSEQGAGNEQFF
NA	12	TRBV29-1	TRBJ2-7	few	TGCAGCGTTGAAGATAGGCGTTACGAGCAGTACTTC	CSVEDRRYEQYF